This T cell receptor beta chain was sequenced for a study of blood T cell repertoires in COVID-19. Study-wide context: The cDNA or gDNA used as material had been derived from T cells, B-cell-depleted T cells, or PBMCs.

CDR3 length: 15 residues. With 0 bases removed from V and 4 bases from J, the gap between germline ends came to 12 bases. The V gene's germline CDR1 is MNHEY and CDR2 SMNVEV (reference sequence). Method: immunoSEQ multiplex PCR; TCRdb's copy keeps in-frame clones and lacks some. Altogether 150,000 or so clones are present, about 86% being singletons, with the ten largest covering about 0.98%. The sample was peripheral blood. V usage is TRBV27 and J usage is TRBJ1-2, with D perhaps TRBD1 (5 bases). The source is a man aged 18 to 30 with acute or convalescent COVID-19. CDR3: CASSLSRVEFYGYTF. The CDR3 DNA is TGTGCCAGCAGTTTATCCAGGGTTGAATTCTATGGCTACACCTTC.